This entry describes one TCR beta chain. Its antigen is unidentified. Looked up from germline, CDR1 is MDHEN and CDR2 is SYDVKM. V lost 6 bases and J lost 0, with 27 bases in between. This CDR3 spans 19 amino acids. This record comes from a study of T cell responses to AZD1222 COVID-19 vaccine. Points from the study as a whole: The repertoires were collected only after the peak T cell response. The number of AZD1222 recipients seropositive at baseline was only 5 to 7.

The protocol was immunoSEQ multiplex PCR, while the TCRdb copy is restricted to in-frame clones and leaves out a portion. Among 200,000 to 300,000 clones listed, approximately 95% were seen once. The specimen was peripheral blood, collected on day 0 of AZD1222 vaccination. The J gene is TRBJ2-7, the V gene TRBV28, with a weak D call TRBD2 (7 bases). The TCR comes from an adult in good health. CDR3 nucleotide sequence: TGTGCCAGCAGCACCAGGGGCCCTTCCTTGGGGGAGGGCTCCTACGAGCAGTACTTC. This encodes CASSTRGPSLGEGSYEQYF.